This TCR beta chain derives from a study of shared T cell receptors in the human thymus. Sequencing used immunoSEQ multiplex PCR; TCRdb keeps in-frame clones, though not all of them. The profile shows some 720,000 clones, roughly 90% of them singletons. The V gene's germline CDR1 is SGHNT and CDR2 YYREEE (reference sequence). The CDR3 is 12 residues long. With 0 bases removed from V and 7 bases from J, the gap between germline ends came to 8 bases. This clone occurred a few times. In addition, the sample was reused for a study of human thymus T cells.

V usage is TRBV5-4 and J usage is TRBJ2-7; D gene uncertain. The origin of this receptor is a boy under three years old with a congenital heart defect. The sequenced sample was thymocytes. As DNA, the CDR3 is TGTGCCAGCAGCTTGGGCACAAAGGAGCAGTACTTC. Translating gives CASSLGTKEQYF.